This TCR beta chain was obtained from a study of shared T cell receptors in the human thymus. The assay was immunoSEQ multiplex PCR, and TCRdb's table has in-frame clones only and misses some. In the table there are around 730,000 clones, approximately 85% of which are singletons. The same data also contributed to another study, on human thymus T cells. That study adds: What related research reported was that thymic repertoires overlapped highly among unrelated individuals.

Source material: thymocytes. This clonotype originated in a girl under three years old with a congenital heart defect.

Here the CDR3 reads CASRSVRGGLPLNNEQFF. The CDR3 nucleotides read TGTGCCAGCAGGTCGGTCCGGGGGGGCCTTCCTCTCAACAATGAGCAGTTCTTC. This chain uses TRBV28 with TRBJ2-1; 8 bases are a match to TRBD2. Trimming took 6 bases from V and 5 from J; bases not matched to a gene: 18. The CDR3 spans 18 residues. Germline V lookup: CDR1 MDHEN, CDR2 SYDVKM.